This T cell receptor (beta chain) came from a study of cytomegalovirus exposure and HLA in healthy donors. Study outcomes and limitations: Reports described diagnosis of cytomegalovirus status by the classifier as highly specific and sensitive. The study recorded 160 or so TCR beta chains that were cytomegalovirus-associated. Across HLA loci, a later analysis found differing TCR association rates, with DRB1 most and HLA-C fewest. Several top significant clusters appeared, in a later analysis, to be linked to common viral pathogens.

It was with 60 Vbeta and 13 Jbeta primers that the PCR ran. This table comes from immunoSEQ multiplex PCR, and its TCRdb copy is limited to in-frame clones, with some not included. Among around 130,000 clones listed, about four fifths were seen once. Of note for this clone: The antigen is undetermined.

Germline loops: CDR1 LGHNA, CDR2 YNFKEQ. This CDR3 region has 17 residues. V was clipped by 3 bases and J by 2 bases; unmatched bases: 10. The chain couples TRBV4-2 to TRBJ2-3; TRBD2 matches 8 bases. Input material: PBMCs. The TCR was taken from a human donor in good health. CDR3 amino acids: CASSHPGAGGNTDTQYF. As DNA, the CDR3 is TGTGCCAGCAGCCACCCCGGGGCGGGGGGTAACACAGATACGCAGTATTTT.